This TCR beta chain stems from a study of post-analysis software for immune sequencing data. Overall study context: The cohort encompassed relapsing-remitting, secondary progressive and progressive-relapsing multiple sclerosis disease courses. Whole-study findings and limits: Roughly five TRBV segments appeared more often in patients than in controls, and TRBV5-6, TRBV5-1 and TRBV20-1 were among these. Same-batch samples co-clustered strongly by F measure.

As to this clonotype: No antigen is known for it.

Unique molecular identifiers tagged the TCR beta cDNA libraries. The T cell input of about 0.85 to 10 million gave roughly 0.5 million cDNA molecules. TCRdb reprocessed the PCR reads with MiXCR, giving one entry per CDR3 protein. The repertoire includes more than 450,000 distinct CDR3 sequences, 40% to 50% of them detected once, and about 1.5% sits in the top ten. Trimming stripped 6 bases from V and 3 bases from J, with 22 bases between. The CDR3 is 16 residues long. Germline assignment: CDR1 DFQATT and CDR2 SNEGSKA (reference sequence). This receptor was obtained from a girl aged 5-17 years with multiple sclerosis. Material for sequencing was blood. V and J are TRBV20-1 and TRBJ2-3, with D possibly being TRBD2 (5 bases). The CDR3 DNA sequence: TGCAGTGCCGTCGCCCCGGGCCTCCGGGGAACAGATACGCAGTATTTT. The encoded protein is CSAVAPGLRGTDTQYF.